Each of the 9 T cell receptor beta chains below was sequenced from the same sample in a study of blood T cell repertoires in COVID-19. Measured with immunoSEQ multiplex PCR; TCRdb has only the in-frame clones, and not every one. Of fewer than 450,000 clones in the sample, 88% were seen once. Source material: PBMCs or T cells enriched from blood (not recorded which). The receptors were sampled from a middle-aged woman with acute COVID-19.

The V and J genes are TRBV2 and TRBJ1-2; D may be TRBD1 (5 bases). Germline loops: CDR1 SNHLY, CDR2 FYNNEI. V dropped 8 bases and J dropped 4 bases, with 11 bases sitting between them. The CDR3 sequence is 12 residues long. In DNA form, the CDR3 reads TGTGCCAGCGGGGCCGGGGGCTATGGCTACACCTTC. This gives the protein CASGAGGYGYTF.

The chain links TRBV5-4 to TRBJ1-6, with D unclear. In germline, CDR1 is SGHNT, CDR2 YYREEE (reference sequence). V shed 4 bases and J shed 15 bases, with 17 bases lying between them. This CDR3 has 13 residues. The CDR3 reads CASSPGVGILLHF. CDR3 in DNA: TGTGCCAGCAGCCCCGGGGTAGGAATTCTCCTCCACTTT.

DNA for the CDR3: TGCGCCAGCAGCCAGACCGGGGAGACCCAGTACTTC. This gives the protein CASSQTGETQYF. V is TRBV5-1 and J is TRBJ2-5; D uncertain. Germline V gene data show CDR1 as SGHRS and CDR2 as YFSETQ. The CDR3 has 12 amino acids. Trimming took 4 bases from V and 5 from J, leaving 9 bases between them.

The rearrangement uses TRBV4-1 and TRBJ2-7, with 7 bases matching TRBD1. CDR3 length: 12 residues. With V trimmed by 4 bases and J by 5 bases, 2 bases remained unmatched. Germline CDR1 and CDR2: MGHRA and YSYEKL. CDR3 sequence: CASSPQGDEQYF. CDR3 DNA: TGCGCCAGCAGCCCCCAGGGGGACGAGCAGTACTTC.

This chain connects TRBV10-3 to TRBJ1-3; D is possibly TRBD1 (6 bases). This CDR3 is built from 15 residues. V was pared by 0 bases and J by 3 bases, with 9 bases between. Germline values: CDR1 ENHRY, CDR2 SYGVKD. CDR3 loop: CAISESTGLGNTIYF. The DNA of the CDR3 is TGTGCCATCAGTGAGTCCACAGGGCTTGGAAACACCATATATTTT.

In its sample, this clone was seen once. The V and J genes are TRBV5-4 and TRBJ2-5; 10 bases are shared with TRBD2. Germline V gene data show CDR1 as SGHNT and CDR2 as YYREEE (reference sequence). V lost 4 bases to trimming and J lost 1 base; unmatched junction nucleotides: 4. The CDR3 covers 15 residues. The CDR3 loop reads CASSASGGRQETQYF. CDR3 sequence (DNA): TGTGCCAGCAGCGCTAGCGGGGGCCGCCAAGAGACCCAGTACTTC.

This chain joins TRBV27 and TRBJ2-2; 7 bases align to TRBD1. The germline V gene encodes CDR1 MNHEY and CDR2 SMNVEV (reference sequence). There are 15 residues in the CDR3. Trimming cost V 2 bases and J 6 bases; bases outside gene matches: 6. The CDR3 spells CASSLAGGSPGELFF. The CDR3 DNA reads TGTGCCAGCAGTTTAGCAGGGGGTTCGCCCGGGGAGCTGTTTTTT.

The V gene is TRBV25-1, the J gene TRBJ1-1, with D perhaps TRBD1 (6 bases). CDR3 size: 17 residues. Trimming pared 4 bases from V and 0 bases from J, leaving 18 bases between. The germline gives CDR1 MGHDK, CDR2 SYGVNS. For the CDR3, the DNA is TGTGCCAGCAGTGCTGGGGGCGCAATCACCCTGAACACTGAAGCTTTCTTT. Its translation: CASSAGGAITLNTEAFF. The full variable domain, in which reference TRBV25-1 and TRBJ1-1 provide the parts outside the CDR3, is EADIYQTPRYLVIGTGKKITLECSQTMGHDKMYWYQQDPGMELHLIHYSYGVNSTEKGDLSSESTVSRIRTEHFPLTLESARPSHTSQYLCASSAGGAITLNTEAFFGQGTRLTVV.

The chain links TRBV5-4 to TRBJ2-3; 9 nucleotides align to TRBD1. J was trimmed by 0 bases and V by 4 bases; bases with no gene match: 3. CDR1 is SGHNT and CDR2 is YYREEE in the germline V gene (reference sequence). This CDR3 spans 15 amino acids. The CDR3, as DNA: TGTGCCAGCAGCCGAGACAGGGGGAGCACAGATACGCAGTATTTT. This codes for CASSRDRGSTDTQYF. The complete variable domain, with remaining parts taken from reference TRBV5-4 and TRBJ2-3, reads ETGVTQSPTHLIKTRGQQVTLRCSSQSGHNTVSWYQQALGQGPQFIFQYYREEENGRGNFPPRFSGLQFPNYSSELNVNALELDDSALYLCASSRDRGSTDTQYFGPGTRLTVL.